What follows is one T cell receptor beta chain and its context. Its target is not known. The sample is drawn from a study of identifying expanded T cells in peripheral blood. Study-wide points: Across healthy donors, higher total template counts meant significantly greater roughly two-week count variance. Approximately 1.1 clones differed between technical replicates, versus approximately 16 and 20 over time.

During the collection period, no donor immune events like infections were recorded. V lost 10 bases and J lost 8, with 23 bases in between. Germline V gene lookup returns CDR1 MNHNY and CDR2 SVGAGI (reference sequence). This CDR3 comprises 14 residues. Sequencing used immunoSEQ multiplex PCR; TCRdb keeps in-frame clones, though not all of them. The sample holds 120,000 or so clones, about four fifths seen once. Sequencing was carried out using blood. V is TRBV6-6 and J is TRBJ1-2; D possibly corresponds to TRBD1 (5 bases). The sequence was obtained from a person between 18 and 70 years old in good health. CDR3 in DNA: TGTGCCACGCTGGACCCCTCGTCGGGGCCCGGCTACACCTTC. This sequence encodes CATLDPSSGPGYTF.